Each of the 19 T cell receptor beta chains below was sequenced from the same sample in a study of T cells in Graves' hyperthyroidism and ophthalmopathy. Using RNA transcripts as the source, TCR beta CDR3 regions were amplified. The study used the HTBI primer set for a first-round RT-PCR of the TCR CDR3. TCRdb reprocessed the multiplex PCR reads with MiXCR, giving one entry per CDR3 protein. The table lists 500,000 to 650,000 distinct CDR3 sequences, approximately 20% of them singletons, with approximately 48% in the top ten. Sequenced: blood. The receptor source for this set is a middle-aged man with Graves' ophthalmopathy.

About this clonotype itself: The junction shows a germline mismatch at one end, possibly a read error. J is TRBJ2-1 and V is TRBV2; tentative D call: TRBD2 (5 bases). CDR1 and CDR2 (germline): SNHLY, FYNNEI. CDR3 length: 13 amino acids. DNA of the CDR3: TGTGCCACGCGGAGCGGAAACTACAATGAGCGGTTCTTC. Its protein is CATRSGNYNERFF.

A single count supports this clonotype. V and J are TRBV6-1 and TRBJ2-5, with D possibly called TRBD1 or TRBD2 (5 bases each). There are 13 residues in the CDR3. Deletions cut 3 bases from V and 2 bases from J, with 7 bases between. Germline CDR1 reads MNHNS; CDR2 reads SASEGT. CDR3 sequence (DNA): TGTGCCAGCAGTGACTGGGGGCAAGAGACCCAGTACTTC. Residues: CASSDWGQETQYF.

This clonotype showed up many times. The chain joins TRBV28 to TRBJ2-2; D tentatively fits TRBD1 or TRBD2 (5 bases each). Per the germline V gene, CDR1 is MDHEN and CDR2 is SYDVKM. The CDR3 runs 17 residues. V gave up 5 bases and J gave up 4 bases, with 20 bases separating them. The CDR3 DNA follows: TGTGCCAGCAGTCCCCATATAGGGGAGATTGGCACCGGGGAGCTGTTTTTT. This gives the protein CASSPHIGEIGTGELFF.

This rearrangement joins TRBV6-1 to TRBJ1-5, with TRBD1 matching 7 bases. V trimming: 6 bases; J trimming: 6 bases; junction bases outside the gene matches: 8. Germline V gene sequence: CDR1 MNHNS, CDR2 SASEGT. The CDR3 covers 14 residues. This chain's CDR3 is CASRTRQGGQPQHF. The CDR3 nucleotides are TGTGCCAGCAGGACTCGACAGGGTGGTCAGCCCCAGCATTTT.

This clonotype was counted many times. The chain employs TRBV10-3 and TRBJ2-3, with 9 bases aligning to TRBD1. V lost 4 bases and J lost 4; bases outside the gene matches: 3. The CDR3 totals 14 residues. Germline V lookup: CDR1 ENHRY, CDR2 SYGVKD. The CDR3 sequence: CAISGQGVADTQYF. The CDR3, as DNA: TGTGCCATCAGTGGACAGGGGGTGGCAGATACGCAGTATTTT.

The chain employs TRBV12-3 or TRBV12-4 and TRBJ2-7; TRBD2 matches at 8 bases. The junction had 7 bases not matched to a gene; V was cut back by 5 bases and J by 4 bases. The CDR3 length is 14 residues. The CDR3 DNA reads as TGTGCCAGCAGTGCCAGCGGGAGCTTATACGAGCAGTACTTC. Encoded protein: CASSASGSLYEQYF.

CDR3 sequence: CASRKGGKESYEQYF. The CDR3 region has the DNA TGCGCCAGCAGAAAGGGGGGTAAGGAGTCCTACGAGCAGTACTTC. The chain links TRBV10-1 to TRBJ2-7; D may match TRBD1 or TRBD2 (6 bases each). The germline V gene has CDR1 WNHNN and CDR2 SYGVQD (reference sequence). V gave up 6 bases and J gave up 1 base, with 16 bases separating them. CDR3 length: 15 residues.

This clonotype has just a few counts. The V call is TRBV30, the J call TRBJ2-1, with D possibly being TRBD1 or TRBD2 (6 bases each). Trimming took 4 bases from V and 9 from J, leaving 16 bases between them. The germline V gene has CDR1 GTSNPN and CDR2 SVGIG (reference sequence). CDR3 length equals 13 residues. The CDR3 is CAWNRRRGSEQFF. CDR3 in DNA: TGTGCCTGGAATCGGCGGAGGGGGAGTGAGCAGTTCTTC.

CDR3 sequence reads: CASTKTLSPLHF. CDR3 sequence (DNA): TGTGCCAGCACCAAGACCCTTTCACCCCTCCACTTT. This chain connects TRBV12-3 or TRBV12-4 to TRBJ1-6; D uncertain. There are 12 residues in the CDR3. V shed 7 bases and J shed 9 bases, with 10 bases lying between them.

The chain recombines TRBV18 with TRBJ2-7, with a possible D match to TRBD1 (5 bases). The CDR3 is 14 amino acids. Germline V gene sequence: CDR1 KGHSH, CDR2 LQKENI. Deletions cut 2 bases from V and 5 bases from J, with 13 bases between. CDR3 loop: CASSPNLDSNEQYF. In DNA, the CDR3 is TGTGCCAGCTCACCAAACCTAGACAGCAACGAGCAGTACTTC. Combining the CDR3 with reference TRBV18 and TRBJ2-7 gives the whole variable domain NAGVMQNPRHLVRRRGQEARLRCSPMKGHSHVYWYRQLPEEGLKFMVYLQKENIIDESGMPKERFSAEFPKEGPSILRIQQVVRGDSAAYFCASSPNLDSNEQYFGPGTRLTVT.

The V call is TRBV18, the J call TRBJ2-2, with a weak D call TRBD1 (7 bases). Trimming shortened V by 5 bases and J by 6 bases, and 13 bases separated the two germline ends. The CDR3 consists of 14 residues. CDR1 is KGHSH and CDR2 is LQKENI in the germline V gene. This CDR3 is CASSLQGRSGELFF. The CDR3, as DNA: TGTGCCAGCTCATTACAGGGGAGGTCCGGGGAGCTGTTTTTT.

This clonotype was observed a few times. The V gene is TRBV9, the J gene TRBJ2-1; 9 nucleotides match TRBD2. The V and J ends lost 0 bases and 10 bases, in that order; junction bases with no gene match: 8. This CDR3 is 15 amino acids long. The germline CDR1 and CDR2 sequences are SGDLS and YYNGEE. The CDR3 nucleotides read TGTGCCAGCAGCGTAGGAGGCGGGAGGGCCGACGAGCAGTTCTTC. It specifies CASSVGGGRADEQFF.

This chain connects TRBV10-3 to TRBJ2-1; 7 positions agree with TRBD1. Germline V gene lookup returns CDR1 ENHRY and CDR2 SYGVKD. The CDR3 is 14 residues long. The V and J ends lost 0 bases and 11 bases, in that order; junction bases with no gene match: 7. CDR3 in DNA: TGTGCCATCAGTGAGTCTAAAACAGGGGTGAAGCAGTTCTTC. It yields the protein CAISESKTGVKQFF.

This clonotype was observed a few times. This rearrangement joins TRBV5-1 to TRBJ2-7; perhaps TRBD2 as D (5 bases). With 4 bases removed from V and 6 bases from J, the gap between germline ends came to 23 bases. Germline CDR1 SGHRS, CDR2 YFSETQ. The CDR3 extends over 16 amino acids. The CDR3 loop reads CASSASFYGDHGEQYF. The CDR3 coding sequence is TGCGCCAGCAGCGCGAGCTTCTACGGGGATCATGGCGAGCAGTACTTC.

This clonotype was recorded only once. The rearrangement links TRBV20-1 to TRBJ2-1; D assignment may be TRBD1 or TRBD2 (5 bases each). Trimming pared 6 bases from V and 10 bases from J, leaving 25 bases between. The CDR3 sequence is 15 residues long. Germline loops: CDR1 DFQATT, CDR2 SNEGSKA (reference sequence). Here the CDR3 DNA reads TGCAGTGCCACGACCCCCGGGACCGCATCGGGCGAGCAGTTCTTC. Translating gives CSATTPGTASGEQFF.

This chain uses TRBV28 with TRBJ1-2, with 7 bases aligning to TRBD1. The length of the CDR3 is 13 residues. Germline assignment: CDR1 MDHEN and CDR2 SYDVKM. Losses at the gene ends were 10 bases for V and 0 bases for J; bases not matched to a gene: 5. DNA for the CDR3: TGTGCCACTCCAGGGGGATCTAACTATGGCTACACCTTC. This encodes CATPGGSNYGYTF.

The chain has TRBV10-3 and TRBJ2-7; D not certain. The CDR3 has 13 residues. V lost 3 bases and J lost 3, with 9 bases in between. Germline CDR1 and CDR2: ENHRY and SYGVKD. CDR3: CAISDYLSYEQYF. The CDR3 coding sequence is TGTGCCATCAGTGATTACTTGAGCTACGAGCAGTACTTC.

In its sample, this clonotype was seen many times. The rearrangement joins TRBV11-2 to TRBJ2-3, with 9 bases that match TRBD2. This CDR3 has 16 residues. V lost 5 bases to trimming and J lost 6 bases; unmatched junction nucleotides: 12. Looked up from germline, CDR1 is SGHAT and CDR2 is FQNNGV. This CDR3 is CASSRRGSGGGDTQYF. The CDR3 DNA follows: TGTGCCAGCAGCCGCCGCGGTAGCGGGGGAGGTGATACGCAGTATTTT. The entire variable domain, with the rest obtained from reference TRBV11-2 and TRBJ2-3, is as follows: EAGVAQSPRYKIIEKRQSVAFWCNPISGHATLYWYQQILGQGPKLLIQFQNNGVVDDSQLPKDRFSAERLKGVDSTLKIQPAKLEDSAVYLCASSRRGSGGGDTQYFGPGTRLTVL.

The chain combines TRBV7-2 with TRBJ2-1; no clear D gene. V dropped 4 bases and J dropped 4 bases, with 5 bases sitting between them. This CDR3 is built from 12 residues. CDR1 and CDR2 from the germline V gene are SGHTA and FQGNSA. In DNA, the CDR3 is TGTGCCAGCAGCTACGCATACAATGAGCAGTTCTTC. Protein product: CASSYAYNEQFF.